Listed here are 22 T cell receptor beta chains from one sample, sequenced in a study of blood T cell repertoires in COVID-19. Sequencing used immunoSEQ multiplex PCR; TCRdb keeps in-frame clones, though not all of them. The sample comprises around 470,000 clones, 75% to 90% of which are singletons, and roughly 0.92% rests with the top ten. The material sequenced was peripheral blood. The origin of the receptors is a man younger than 35 with COVID-19, enrolled during active disease.

The chain couples TRBV6-2 or TRBV6-3 to TRBJ1-2, with a possible D match to TRBD1 (5 bases). CDR1 is MNHEY and CDR2 is SVGEGT in the germline V gene. The CDR3 is 16 amino acids. Trimming stripped 6 bases from V and 3 bases from J, with 20 bases between. CDR3 DNA: TGTGCCAGCAGCCCTGCCGGGACGGGGGGTGACTATGGCTACACCTTC. As protein: CASSPAGTGGDYGYTF.

The V and J genes are TRBV7-9 and TRBJ2-1, with TRBD2 matching over 8 bases. This CDR3 is 15 amino acids long. Trimming cost V 2 bases and J 8 bases; bases outside gene matches: 8. In germline, CDR1 is SEHNR, CDR2 FQNEAQ (reference sequence). As DNA, the CDR3 is TGTGCCAGCAGCTTAACAGCGGGAGTCCTCGATGAGCAGTTCTTC. Its translation is CASSLTAGVLDEQFF.

This sequence joins TRBV18 and TRBJ1-5, with TRBD1 matching 7 bases. The CDR3 runs to 15 residues. Per germline, CDR1 KGHSH and CDR2 LQKENI. J lost 0 bases, V lost 3 bases, and 2 bases had no gene match. The CDR3 DNA follows: TGTGCCAGCTCACCCACAGGGGATAGCAATCAGCCCCAGCATTTT. Translating gives CASSPTGDSNQPQHF.

CDR3: CASSPRTSRRRNTIYF. Here the CDR3 DNA reads TGTGCCAGCAGCCCGCGGACAAGCCGAAGGAGAAACACCATATATTTT. The genes are TRBV7-9 and TRBJ1-3; tentative D call: TRBD1 (5 bases). The CDR3 consists of 16 residues. V lost 5 bases and J 5 bases, leaving 19 bases between the germline ends. CDR1 SEHNR and CDR2 FQNEAQ come from the germline V gene (reference sequence).

This chain links TRBV5-1 with TRBJ2-3; TRBD1 might be the D (5 bases). The CDR3 runs 17 residues. Looked up from germline, CDR1 is SGHRS and CDR2 is YFSETQ. Trimming removed 4 bases at V and 2 bases at J, with 20 bases between. As DNA, the CDR3 is TGCGCCAGCAGCAAAAGCGACAGCTCCCTAATCACAGATACGCAGTATTTT. It translates to CASSKSDSSLITDTQYF.

With regard to this clone: One end of the junction is discordant with germline, which a read error may explain. The V call is TRBV2, the J call TRBJ1-4, with TRBD1 identical over 7 bases. CDR3 length: 16 amino acids. In germline, CDR1 is SNHLY, CDR2 FYNNEI. CDR3 DNA sequence: TGTGCCAGCAGAGAAGCGATCGCCGGGACAGCGGAAAAACTGTTTTTT. Encoded protein: CASREAIAGTAEKLFF.

The chain links TRBV5-1 to TRBJ1-4; no firm D call. The germline CDR1 and CDR2 sequences are SGHRS and YFSETQ. Trimming stripped 4 bases from V and 2 bases from J, with 9 bases between. The CDR3 has 14 amino acids. CDR3 DNA sequence: TGCGCCAGCAGCCCTAGTAGCACTAATGAAAAACTGTTTTTT. This translates into CASSPSSTNEKLFF.

V usage is TRBV6-5 and J usage is TRBJ1-2; TRBD1 agrees at 8 bases. The CDR3 runs to 14 residues. V dropped 6 bases and J dropped 0; count of bases not matched to a gene: 3. Germline assignment: CDR1 MNHEY and CDR2 SVGAGI. The CDR3 protein is CASSRQGPNYGYTF. Here the CDR3 DNA reads TGTGCCAGCAGCCGACAGGGGCCTAACTATGGCTACACCTTC.

The chain links TRBV10-3 to TRBJ1-2; TRBD1 might be the D (5 bases). V lost 8 bases and J lost 4, with 20 bases in between. CDR1 ENHRY and CDR2 SYGVKD come from the germline V gene. The CDR3 contains 15 residues. CDR3 coding DNA: TGTGCCATCGGGGGAGGTGCCCGGGGGACCTATGGCTACACCTTC. Its protein product is CAIGGGARGTYGYTF.

The V gene is TRBV9, the J gene TRBJ2-1; TRBD2 aligns across 15 bases. The CDR3 is made up of 15 amino acids. Germline values: CDR1 SGDLS, CDR2 YYNGEE. V dropped 4 bases and J dropped 10; count of bases not matched to a gene: 6. CDR3 loop: CASSPDGTSGREQFF. Written as DNA, the CDR3 is TGTGCCAGCAGCCCAGATGGGACTAGCGGGAGGGAGCAGTTCTTC.

V and J are TRBV4-1 and TRBJ2-5; TRBD2 matches at 8 bases. Per the germline V gene, CDR1 is MGHRA and CDR2 is YSYEKL. The CDR3 extends over 16 amino acids. Trimming cost V 1 base and J 5 bases; bases outside gene matches: 9. The CDR3 sequence is CASSQGTSTWEETQYF. The CDR3 DNA reads TGCGCCAGCAGCCAAGGGACTAGCACGTGGGAGGAGACCCAGTACTTC.

This chain uses TRBV19 with TRBJ1-1; 9 bases agree with TRBD1. Germline lookup yields CDR1 LNHDA and CDR2 SQIVND (reference sequence). V gave up 1 base and J gave up 6 bases; unmatched junction bases: 9. The length of the CDR3 is 16 residues. The CDR3 nucleotides are TGTGCCAGTAGTATAGGGACAGGGGTGTCTGTGGCTGAAGCTTTCTTT. Translating it yields CASSIGTGVSVAEAFF.

V usage is TRBV3-1 (or the pseudogene TRBV3-2) and J usage is TRBJ2-7; TRBD2 agrees at 10 bases. V dropped 4 bases and J dropped 2; count of bases not matched to a gene: 2. The CDR3 has 14 amino acids. CDR1 is LGHDT and CDR2 is YNNKEL in the germline V gene (reference sequence). Here the CDR3 reads CASSRTSGAYEQYF. CDR3 sequence (DNA): TGTGCCAGCAGCCGCACTAGCGGGGCCTACGAGCAGTACTTC.

This clone has only one observation. The genes are TRBV7-2 and TRBJ1-1; 12 bases align to TRBD1. The CDR3 consists of 19 residues. V dropped 8 bases and J dropped 5; count of bases not matched to a gene: 21. Germline CDR1 and CDR2: SGHTA and FQGNSA. The CDR3 nucleotides read TGTGCCAGCCCCCCTAGGGACAGGGGGCTAAAAACATCGGGTACTGAAGCTTTCTTT. It yields the protein CASPPRDRGLKTSGTEAFF.

The chain carries TRBV7-3 and TRBJ2-2; TRBD2 aligns across 7 bases. V gave up 2 bases and J gave up 0 bases; unmatched junction bases: 0. This CDR3 is built from 15 residues. The germline V gene encodes CDR1 SGHTA and CDR2 FQGTGA. The CDR3 DNA reads as TGTGCCAGCAGCTTACTAGCGGCGAACACCGGGGAGCTGTTTTTT. Amino acid sequence: CASSLLAANTGELFF.

The genes are TRBV7-9 and TRBJ2-5; 10 bases line up with TRBD2. The germline V gene encodes CDR1 SEHNR and CDR2 FQNEAQ (reference sequence). The ends lost 5 bases at V and 3 bases at J; junction bases unmatched: 3. This CDR3 contains 14 residues. Here the CDR3 DNA reads TGTGCCAGCAGCCACCTAGCGGGGGAAGAGACCCAGTACTTC. Encoded protein: CASSHLAGEETQYF.

This chain joins TRBV19 and TRBJ1-5; unclear D gene. Trimming removed 3 bases from V and 1 base from J, with 4 bases in between. The CDR3 spans 13 residues. CDR1 is LNHDA and CDR2 is SQIVND in the germline V gene (reference sequence). The CDR3 is CASSMASNQPQHF. The CDR3 bases are TGTGCCAGTAGTATGGCCAGCAATCAGCCCCAGCATTTT.

The rearrangement uses TRBV11-3 and TRBJ2-5; 8 bases are shared with TRBD1. Per germline, CDR1 SGHNT and CDR2 YENEEA. Unmatched junction bases numbered 1, after V lost 3 bases and J lost 4 bases. The CDR3 length is 13 residues. The CDR3 here is CASSFTGGETQYF. DNA for the CDR3: TGTGCCAGCAGCTTCACAGGGGGAGAGACCCAGTACTTC.

The chain links TRBV19 to TRBJ1-1; possible D gene TRBD1, 5 bases. Trimming pared 3 bases from V and 5 bases from J, leaving 13 bases between. Germline V CDR1 and CDR2: LNHDA, SQIVND (reference sequence). This CDR3 is built from 14 residues. CDR3 sequence: CASSIILGVTEAFF. The CDR3 nucleotides read TGTGCCAGTAGTATCATATTAGGGGTAACTGAAGCTTTCTTT.

V is TRBV2 and J is TRBJ1-1; D unresolved. Germline CDR1 SNHLY, CDR2 FYNNEI. This CDR3 has 16 residues. Trimming left V 6 bases short and J 0 bases short, with 17 bases between. The CDR3 loop reads CASSKTPPYMNTEAFF. CDR3 nucleotides: TGTGCCAGCAGCAAGACACCCCCCTACATGAACACTGAAGCTTTCTTT.

The rearrangement uses TRBV6-5 and TRBJ2-7; 8 bases align to TRBD1. The CDR3 is 13 amino acids. V shed 11 bases, J shed 0 bases, and the junction held 6 bases outside the gene matches. Germline CDR1 and CDR2: MNHEY and SVGAGI. CDR3 DNA: TGTGCCGGGACGGGGACAGGCTCCTACGAGCAGTACTTC. Protein product: CAGTGTGSYEQYF.

The J gene is TRBJ1-6, the V gene TRBV15; D call uncertain. V shed 5 bases and J shed 8 bases, with 10 bases lying between them. The V gene's germline CDR1 is LNHNV and CDR2 YYDKDF (reference sequence). The CDR3 is 13 residues long. The CDR3: CATSAERDSPLHF. The CDR3, as DNA: TGTGCCACCAGCGCGGAACGGGATTCACCCCTCCACTTT.